The following is a T cell receptor (beta chain) sequence with its context. The antigen is unknown. The CDR3 covers 18 residues. Germline-derived CDR1 and CDR2 are SEHNR and FQNEAQ (reference sequence). The ends lost 5 bases at V and 3 bases at J; junction bases unmatched: 13. Regions amplified from RNA transcripts were the TCR beta CDR3 regions. With the HTBI primer set, the TCR CDR3 went through a first round of RT-PCR. TCRdb itself ran the multiplex PCR reads through MiXCR, one entry per CDR3 protein. The sample comprises roughly 600,000 distinct CDR3 sequences, 14% of which are singletons, and under 15% rests with the top ten. These data are taken from a study of T cells in Graves' hyperthyroidism and ophthalmopathy. Study results and limitations: Most thyroid clonotypes that were expanded above 0.001 also turned up in blood. Ophthalmopathy was distinguished from stable hyperthyroidism by 13 V-J signatures.

Not enrolled were patients with uncontrolled infection, other autoimmune disease, pregnancy or lactation. The material sequenced was blood. The receptor comes from a woman in her forties or fifties with Graves' ophthalmopathy. The chain joins TRBV7-9 to TRBJ1-6, with TRBD1 matching 7 bases. The CDR3 coding sequence is TGTGCCAGCAGCCCCGGGACGGGACAGAAAATCTATAATTCACCCCTCCACTTT. It specifies CASSPGTGQKIYNSPLHF. The entire variable domain, with the rest obtained from reference TRBV7-9 and TRBJ1-6, is as follows: DTGVSQNPRHKITKRGQNVTFRCDPISEHNRLYWYRQTLGQGPEFLTYFQNEAQLEKSRLLSDRFSAERPKGSFSTLEIQRTEQGDSAMYLCASSPGTGQKIYNSPLHFGNGTRLTVT.